These T cell receptor beta chains were read from a single sample in a study of long-term antiretroviral therapy in people with HIV. TCRdb keeps only in-frame clones here, not all; method: immunoSEQ multiplex PCR. The sample includes over 10,000 clones, about 88% of them seen just once. The source material was unsorted PBMCs, sampled 2.1 years after starting antiretroviral therapy. The receptor set was obtained from a woman in her forties with HIV. The conserved cysteine and the conserved F or W are not part of the CDR3 here. Fields, in order: J gene, V gene, CDR3 protein.

j_gene: TRBJ2-5
v_gene: TRBV7-9
CDR3aa: ASSSRRGQVYQETQY

j_gene: TRBJ2-3
v_gene: TRBV5-1
CDR3aa: ASSLALLAGGQDTQY

j_gene: TRBJ1-6
v_gene: TRBV18
CDR3aa: ASSPTGSSYNSPLH

j_gene: TRBJ2-5
v_gene: TRBV2
CDR3aa: ASTRTGGAGETQY

j_gene: TRBJ1-6
v_gene: TRBV19
CDR3aa: ASRRPGGAESYNSPLH

j_gene: TRBJ1-4
v_gene: TRBV5-1
CDR3aa: ASSSGQTTNEKLF

j_gene: TRBJ2-7
v_gene: TRBV6-6
CDR3aa: ASSLGQGVTSYEQY

j_gene: TRBJ2-2
v_gene: TRBV30
CDR3aa: AWSEGAGELF

j_gene: TRBJ1-2
v_gene: TRBV18
CDR3aa: ASSPREGTDGYT

j_gene: TRBJ2-3
v_gene: TRBV23-1
CDR3aa: ASNATTDTQY

j_gene: TRBJ2-2
v_gene: TRBV11-2
CDR3aa: ASSSAGATGELF

j_gene: TRBJ2-1
v_gene: TRBV18
CDR3aa: ASSPTTSGDSEQF

j_gene: TRBJ1-2
v_gene: TRBV30
CDR3aa: AWSYGYGYT